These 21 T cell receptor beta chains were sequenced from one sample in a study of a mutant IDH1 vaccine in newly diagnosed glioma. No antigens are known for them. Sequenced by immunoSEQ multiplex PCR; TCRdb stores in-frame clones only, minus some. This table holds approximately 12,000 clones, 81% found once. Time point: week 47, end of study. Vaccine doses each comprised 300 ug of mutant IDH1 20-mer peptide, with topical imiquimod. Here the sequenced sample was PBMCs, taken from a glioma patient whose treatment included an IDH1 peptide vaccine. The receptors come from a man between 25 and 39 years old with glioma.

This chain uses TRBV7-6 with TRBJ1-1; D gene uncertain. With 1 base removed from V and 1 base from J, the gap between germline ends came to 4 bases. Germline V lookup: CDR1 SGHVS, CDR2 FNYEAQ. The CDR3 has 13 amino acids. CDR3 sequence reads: CASSLGRNTEAFF. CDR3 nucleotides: TGTGCCAGCAGCTTAGGAAGGAACACTGAAGCTTTCTTT.

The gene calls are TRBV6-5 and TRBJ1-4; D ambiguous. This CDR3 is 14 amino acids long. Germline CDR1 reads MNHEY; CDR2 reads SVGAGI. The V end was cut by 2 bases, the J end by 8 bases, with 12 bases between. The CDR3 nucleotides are TGTGCCAGCAGTTACCGCCTAGGAGAGGAAAAACTGTTTTTT. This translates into CASSYRLGEEKLFF.

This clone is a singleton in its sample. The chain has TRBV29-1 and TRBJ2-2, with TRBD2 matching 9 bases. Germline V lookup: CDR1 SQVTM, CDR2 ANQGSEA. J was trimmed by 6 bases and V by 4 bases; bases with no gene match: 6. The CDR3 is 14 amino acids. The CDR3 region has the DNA TGCAGCGTTGCGCGGGAGGGCCCCCCCGGGGAGCTGTTTTTT. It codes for CSVAREGPPGELFF.

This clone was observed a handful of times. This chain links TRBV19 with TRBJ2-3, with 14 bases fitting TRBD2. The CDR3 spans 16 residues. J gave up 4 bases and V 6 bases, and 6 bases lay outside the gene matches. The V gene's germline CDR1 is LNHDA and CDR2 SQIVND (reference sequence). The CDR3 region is CASRSGLAGEADTQYF. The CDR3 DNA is TGTGCCAGTAGGTCGGGACTAGCGGGAGAGGCAGATACGCAGTATTTT.

CDR3 in amino acids: CASSEWGEKLFF. The CDR3 coding sequence is TGTGCCAGCAGTGAATGGGGTGAAAAACTGTTTTTT. This chain uses TRBV6-1 with TRBJ1-4; D ambiguous. Trimming took off 2 bases at V and 7 bases at J, with 5 bases between the two ends. Germline V gene lookup returns CDR1 MNHNS and CDR2 SASEGT. The CDR3 sequence is 12 residues long.

CDR3 region: CASSYLQGGRGYTF. In DNA form, the CDR3 reads TGTGCCAGCAGTTACCTCCAGGGAGGGCGTGGCTACACCTTC. The chain carries TRBV6-5 and TRBJ1-2; D is perhaps TRBD1 (5 bases). V lost 2 bases, J lost 7 bases, and 14 bases lay in between. This CDR3 comprises 14 residues. Germline V gene lookup returns CDR1 MNHEY and CDR2 SVGAGI.

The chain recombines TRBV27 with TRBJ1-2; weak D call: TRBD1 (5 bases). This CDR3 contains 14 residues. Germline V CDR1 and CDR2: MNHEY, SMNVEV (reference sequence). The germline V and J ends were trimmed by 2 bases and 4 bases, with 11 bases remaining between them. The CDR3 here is CASSLGRGTYGYTF. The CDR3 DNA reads TGTGCCAGCAGTTTAGGAAGGGGTACCTATGGCTACACCTTC.

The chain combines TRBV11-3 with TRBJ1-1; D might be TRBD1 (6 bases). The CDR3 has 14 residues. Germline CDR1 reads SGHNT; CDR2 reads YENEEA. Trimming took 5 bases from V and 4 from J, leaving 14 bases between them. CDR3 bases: TGTGCCAGCAGCGGGGGCCAGCTGGCCACTGAAGCTTTCTTT. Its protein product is CASSGGQLATEAFF.

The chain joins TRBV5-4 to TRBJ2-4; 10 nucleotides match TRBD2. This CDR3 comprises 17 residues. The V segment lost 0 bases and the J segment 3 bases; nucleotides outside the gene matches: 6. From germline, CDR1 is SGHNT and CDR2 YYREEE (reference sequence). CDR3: CASSLGGTSEVKNIQYF. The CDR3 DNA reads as TGTGCCAGCAGCTTGGGGGGGACTAGCGAGGTCAAAAACATTCAGTACTTC. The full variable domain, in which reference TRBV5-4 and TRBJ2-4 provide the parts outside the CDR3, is ETGVTQSPTHLIKTRGQQVTLRCSSQSGHNTVSWYQQALGQGPQFIFQYYREEENGRGNFPPRFSGLQFPNYSSELNVNALELDDSALYLCASSLGGTSEVKNIQYFGAGTRLSVL.

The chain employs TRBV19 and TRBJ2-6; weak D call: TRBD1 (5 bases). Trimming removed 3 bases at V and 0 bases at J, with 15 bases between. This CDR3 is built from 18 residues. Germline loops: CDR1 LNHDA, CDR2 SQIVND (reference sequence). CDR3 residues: CASSIPQGPISGANVLTF. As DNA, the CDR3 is TGTGCCAGTAGTATTCCCCAGGGTCCTATCTCTGGGGCCAACGTCCTGACTTTC.

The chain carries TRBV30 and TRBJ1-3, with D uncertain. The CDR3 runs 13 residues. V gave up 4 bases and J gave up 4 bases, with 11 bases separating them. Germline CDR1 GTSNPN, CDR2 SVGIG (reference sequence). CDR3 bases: TGTGCCTGGACGACCTATTCGGGAAACACCATATATTTT. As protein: CAWTTYSGNTIYF.

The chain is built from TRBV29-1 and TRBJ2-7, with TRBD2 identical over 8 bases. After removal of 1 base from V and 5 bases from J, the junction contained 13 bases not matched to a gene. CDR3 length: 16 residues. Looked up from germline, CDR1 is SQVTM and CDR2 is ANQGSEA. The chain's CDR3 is CSVEGPREGRYNEQYF. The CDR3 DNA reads TGCAGCGTTGAAGGCCCCCGGGAGGGTCGGTATAACGAGCAGTACTTC.

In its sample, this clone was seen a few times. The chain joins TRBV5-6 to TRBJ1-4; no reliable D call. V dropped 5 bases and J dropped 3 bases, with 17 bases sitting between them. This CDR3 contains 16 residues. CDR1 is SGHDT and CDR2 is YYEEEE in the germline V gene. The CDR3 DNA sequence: TGTGCCAGCAGGCGAGGAACCCCGGCAGCTAATGAAAAACTGTTTTTT. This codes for CASRRGTPAANEKLFF.

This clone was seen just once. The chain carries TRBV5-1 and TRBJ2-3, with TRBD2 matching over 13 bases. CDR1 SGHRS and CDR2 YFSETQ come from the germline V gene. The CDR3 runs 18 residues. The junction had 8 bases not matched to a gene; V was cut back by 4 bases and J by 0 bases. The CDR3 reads CASSPGTSGIGSTDTQYF. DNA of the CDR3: TGCGCCAGCAGCCCTGGGACTAGCGGGATAGGGAGCACAGATACGCAGTATTTT.

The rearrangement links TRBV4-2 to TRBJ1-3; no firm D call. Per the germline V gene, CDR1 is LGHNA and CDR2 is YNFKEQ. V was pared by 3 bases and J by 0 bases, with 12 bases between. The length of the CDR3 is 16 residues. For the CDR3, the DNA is TGTGCCAGCAGCCATGGCCCCTCGTCCTCTGGAAACACCATATATTTT. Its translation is CASSHGPSSSGNTIYF.

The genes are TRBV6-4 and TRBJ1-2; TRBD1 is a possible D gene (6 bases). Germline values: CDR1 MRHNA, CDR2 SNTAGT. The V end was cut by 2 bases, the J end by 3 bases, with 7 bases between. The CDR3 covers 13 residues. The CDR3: CASSDTGYYGYTF. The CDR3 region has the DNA TGTGCCAGCAGTGACACAGGGTACTATGGCTACACCTTC.

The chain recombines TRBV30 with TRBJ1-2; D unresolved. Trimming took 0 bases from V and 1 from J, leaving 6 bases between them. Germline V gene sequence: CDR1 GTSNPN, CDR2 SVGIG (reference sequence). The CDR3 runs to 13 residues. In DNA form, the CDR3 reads TGTGCCTGGAGTGTACAGCTTAACTATGGCTACACCTTC. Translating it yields CAWSVQLNYGYTF. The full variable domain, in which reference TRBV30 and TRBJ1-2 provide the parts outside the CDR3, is SQTIHQWPATLVQPVGSPLSLECTVEGTSNPNLYWYRQAAGRGLQLLFYSVGIGQISSEVPQNLSASRPQDRQFILSSKKLLLSDSGFYLCAWSVQLNYGYTFGSGTRLTVV.

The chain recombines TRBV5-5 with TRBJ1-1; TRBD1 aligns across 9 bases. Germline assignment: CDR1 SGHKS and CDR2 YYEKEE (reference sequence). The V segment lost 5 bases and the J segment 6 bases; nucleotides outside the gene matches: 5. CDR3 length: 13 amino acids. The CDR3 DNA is TGTGCCAGCAGTTTGACAGGGGGTGCTGAAGCTTTCTTT. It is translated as CASSLTGGAEAFF.

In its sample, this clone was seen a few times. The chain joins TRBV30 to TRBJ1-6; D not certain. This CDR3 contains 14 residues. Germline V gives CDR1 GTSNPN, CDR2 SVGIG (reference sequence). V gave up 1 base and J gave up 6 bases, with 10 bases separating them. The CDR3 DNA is TGTGCCTGGAGTGCCCTGGACCCTAATTCACCCCTCCACTTT. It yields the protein CAWSALDPNSPLHF.

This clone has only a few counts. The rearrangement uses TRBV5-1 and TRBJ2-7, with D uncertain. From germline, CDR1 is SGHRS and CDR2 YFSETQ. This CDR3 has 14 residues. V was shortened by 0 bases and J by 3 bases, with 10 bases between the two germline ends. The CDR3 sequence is CASSLVSHIYEQYF. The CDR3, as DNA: TGCGCCAGCAGCTTGGTCTCACATATCTACGAGCAGTACTTC.

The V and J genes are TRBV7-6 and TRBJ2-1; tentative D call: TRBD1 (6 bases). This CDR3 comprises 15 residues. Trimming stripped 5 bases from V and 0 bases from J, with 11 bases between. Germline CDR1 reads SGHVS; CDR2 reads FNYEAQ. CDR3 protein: CASSVDRSSYNEQFF. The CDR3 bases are TGTGCCAGCAGCGTAGACAGGAGCTCCTACAATGAGCAGTTCTTC.